This T cell receptor beta chain was profiled in a study of cytomegalovirus exposure and HLA in healthy donors. Findings of the study overall: Follow-up analysis later connected one missense variant in DCLRE1C with trimming of TCR beta V- and J-genes. The study had only CMV serostatus as immune exposure information.

Regarding this clone: The antigen is undetermined.

Use of 60 Vbeta and 13 Jbeta primers characterized the PCR. Measured with immunoSEQ multiplex PCR; TCRdb has only the in-frame clones, and not every one. The table shows over 110,000 clones, with approximately 80% occurring only once. CDR3 size: 11 residues. Germline V CDR1 and CDR2: SGHDT, YYEEEE. V was clipped by 5 bases and J by 7 bases, with 9 bases between them. The chain couples TRBV5-6 to TRBJ1-2; D call uncertain. Sequenced: PBMCs. This receptor was identified in a woman aged 50 to 60 in good health and CMV-seropositive. The CDR3 DNA reads as TGTGCCAGCAGTTCGGGTCCTGGCTACACCTTC. It encodes CASSSGPGYTF.